This T cell receptor (beta chain) was recorded in a study of identical twins. In TCRdb, the 5' RACE reads were re-called with MiXCR into one record per CDR3 protein. The sample consists of more than 600,000 distinct CDR3 sequences, around a sixth of them appearing once. This clonotype was found a few times. V was clipped by 8 bases and J by 4 bases, with 12 bases between them. The length of the CDR3 is 12 residues. Germline V gives CDR1 SNHLY, CDR2 FYNNEI. The data were also submitted as part of a second study, on T cells expressing NK-cell markers.

Material: PBMCs. This clonotype originated in a woman younger than 30 in good health. V usage is TRBV2 and J usage is TRBJ2-7; D tentatively reads TRBD1 or TRBD2 (6 bases each). The CDR3, as DNA: TGTGCCAGCGCGGGACAAGGGTACGAGCAGTACTTC. It is translated as CASAGQGYEQYF.